This passage covers 15 T cell receptor beta chains from one sample sequenced in a study of T cell responses to AZD1222 COVID-19 vaccine. Here immunoSEQ multiplex PCR was the method, and the copy in TCRdb shows in-frame clones only, minus some. The sample records roughly 120,000 clones, around 90% being singletons. This specimen consisted of peripheral blood, obtained 28 days after the second AZD1222 dose. These receptor sequences come from an adult who received the AZD1222 COVID-19 vaccine.

V gene TRBV18 combines with J gene TRBJ2-3; 7 nucleotides line up with TRBD2. V was pared by 0 bases and J by 4 bases, with 4 bases of the junction left unmatched. This CDR3 region has 15 residues. CDR1 KGHSH and CDR2 LQKENI come from the germline V gene. CDR3 amino acids: CASSPPGGPSDTQYF. The CDR3 DNA reads TGTGCCAGCTCACCACCGGGAGGGCCGTCAGATACGCAGTATTTT.

The J gene is TRBJ1-1, the V gene TRBV2; 9 bases map to TRBD1. Trimming took 5 bases from V and 5 from J; bases not matched to a gene: 6. Per the germline V gene, CDR1 is SNHLY and CDR2 is FYNNEI. This CDR3 is built from 14 residues. CDR3 region: CASSKGQGGTEAFF. CDR3 nucleotide sequence: TGTGCCAGCAGTAAGGGACAGGGAGGAACTGAAGCTTTCTTT.

This chain uses TRBV19 with TRBJ1-5; D possibly corresponds to TRBD1 (5 bases). The CDR3 totals 13 residues. Germline CDR1 and CDR2: LNHDA and SQIVND (reference sequence). Trimming shortened V by 10 bases and J by 3 bases, and 13 bases separated the two germline ends. The CDR3 spells CATAGRFNQPQHF. CDR3 DNA: TGTGCCACCGCGGGACGGTTCAATCAGCCCCAGCATTTT.

This rearrangement joins TRBV11-3 to TRBJ2-5; 9 positions agree with TRBD2. Germline values: CDR1 SGHNT, CDR2 YENEEA. The CDR3 consists of 15 residues. With V trimmed by 6 bases and J by 5 bases, 10 bases remained unmatched. The CDR3 spells CASRNGASGEETQYF. Written as DNA, the CDR3 is TGTGCCAGCAGGAACGGGGCTAGCGGGGAGGAGACCCAGTACTTC. Filled out from reference TRBV11-3 and TRBJ2-5, the complete variable domain reads EAGVVQSPRYKIIEKKQPVAFWCNPISGHNTLYWYLQNLGQGPELLIRYENEEAVDDSQLPKDRFSAERLKGVDSTLKIQPAELGDSAVYLCASRNGASGEETQYFGPGTRLLVL.

The gene calls are TRBV28 and TRBJ2-7; 7 bases are a match to TRBD1. CDR3 length: 13 residues. V trimming: 7 bases; J trimming: 3 bases; junction bases outside the gene matches: 6. Germline-derived CDR1 and CDR2 are MDHEN and SYDVKM. The CDR3 nucleotides are TGTGCCAGCACGTCGGGGACAGACTACGAGCAGTACTTC. As protein: CASTSGTDYEQYF.

The gene calls are TRBV3-1 (or the pseudogene TRBV3-2) and TRBJ1-2; the D gene is possibly TRBD1 (6 bases). V was cut by 4 bases and J by 0 bases, with 15 bases left in between. Germline values: CDR1 LGHDT, CDR2 YNNKEL (reference sequence). The length of the CDR3 is 16 residues. CDR3 protein: CASSRLGQPSNYGYTF. The CDR3 DNA is TGTGCCAGCAGCCGACTAGGACAGCCATCTAACTATGGCTACACCTTC.

The chain combines TRBV6-5 with TRBJ1-6; maybe TRBD1 (5 bases). V gave up 6 bases and J gave up 10 bases, with 16 bases separating them. Germline CDR1 is MNHEY and CDR2 is SVGAGI. This CDR3 has 14 amino acids. CDR3 protein: CASRRQLGGSPLHF. Here the CDR3 DNA reads TGTGCCAGCAGAAGACAGCTCGGGGGATCACCCCTCCACTTT.

The chain combines TRBV11-1 with TRBJ1-1; the D is unclear. This CDR3 comprises 14 residues. The V and J ends lost 5 bases and 1 base respectively, with 11 bases between them. Germline CDR1 is SGHAT and CDR2 is FQDESV (reference sequence). CDR3 residues: CASSESEANTEAFF. The CDR3 bases are TGTGCCAGCAGCGAAAGCGAGGCGAACACTGAAGCTTTCTTT.

This clone was detected only once. This chain uses TRBV29-1 with TRBJ1-2; D is unclear. CDR1 and CDR2 from the germline V gene are SQVTM and ANQGSEA. The CDR3 totals 8 residues. Trimming took 7 bases from V and 7 from J, leaving 4 bases between them. CDR3 residues: CSEGGYTF. The DNA for the CDR3 is TGCAGCGAAGGTGGCTACACCTTC.

The gene calls are TRBV18 and TRBJ2-7; 9 nucleotides match TRBD1. Germline values: CDR1 KGHSH, CDR2 LQKENI. The CDR3 has 14 amino acids. V dropped 3 bases and J dropped 6; count of bases not matched to a gene: 6. The CDR3 nucleotides read TGTGCCAGCTCACCTACGGGACAGGGATCCGAGCAGTACTTC. Amino acid sequence: CASSPTGQGSEQYF.

The V and J genes are TRBV18 and TRBJ2-5, with unresolved D. Trimming cost V 5 bases and J 3 bases, with 10 bases left between them. Germline lookup yields CDR1 KGHSH and CDR2 LQKENI. This CDR3 comprises 13 residues. DNA of the CDR3: TGTGCCAGCTCATTTTCCCTTGAAGAGACCCAGTACTTC. Amino acids: CASSFSLEETQYF.

This chain joins TRBV2 and TRBJ2-1, with 7 bases fitting TRBD1. This CDR3 spans 15 amino acids. Unmatched junction bases numbered 9, after V lost 5 bases and J lost 5 bases. In germline, CDR1 is SNHLY, CDR2 FYNNEI. The CDR3 loop reads CASSRDSGRNNEQFF. The CDR3 DNA follows: TGTGCCAGCAGTCGGGACAGCGGTCGAAACAATGAGCAGTTCTTC.

The genes are TRBV2 and TRBJ1-1; D call uncertain. The CDR3 has 13 residues. CDR1 and CDR2 from the germline V gene are SNHLY and FYNNEI. Trimming took off 6 bases at V and 0 bases at J, with 8 bases between the two ends. This CDR3 is CASSPEMNTEAFF. CDR3 nucleotides: TGTGCCAGCAGCCCAGAGATGAACACTGAAGCTTTCTTT.

This clone was detected once. The chain recombines TRBV25-1 with TRBJ2-7; D gene ambiguous. V was cut by 8 bases and J by 3 bases, with 23 bases left in between. CDR1 is MGHDK, CDR2 SYGVNS, per germline. This CDR3 is 16 amino acids long. This CDR3 reads CASGSGSGSHIYEQYF. The DNA of the CDR3 is TGTGCCAGCGGAAGTGGAAGTGGCAGCCATATCTACGAGCAGTACTTC.

The rearrangement joins TRBV10-3 to TRBJ1-2; TRBD1 matches 10 bases. With 2 bases clipped from V and 4 bases from J, the junction kept 7 bases outside the gene matches. The CDR3 contains 16 residues. Germline V gene sequence: CDR1 ENHRY, CDR2 SYGVKD. CDR3 in DNA: TGTGCCATCAGTGAGGGCCGGGACAGGGGACCCTATGGCTACACCTTC. Translation gives CAISEGRDRGPYGYTF.